The T cell receptor beta chain under discussion was sequenced for a study of identifying expanded T cells in peripheral blood. About this clone: Its antigen is still unknown.

Study-level findings and limits: Two-week clone count variance significantly increased as total template count grew.

Collection occurred without any documented infections or immune events in donors. V gave up 3 bases and J gave up 3 bases, with 9 bases separating them. The germline CDR1 and CDR2 sequences are SGHAT and FQNNGV. The CDR3 is 13 residues long. TCRdb keeps only in-frame clones here, not all; method: immunoSEQ multiplex PCR. Of under 95,000 clones in the sample, about 89% are singletons; the top ten hold approximately 2.8%. The rearrangement uses TRBV11-2 and TRBJ2-7, with no clear D. Material: blood. The clonotype comes from a person aged 18 to 75 in good health. DNA for the CDR3: TGTGCCAGCAGCTTGCCCAGTAGCTACGAGCAGTACTTC. Amino acids: CASSLPSSYEQYF.